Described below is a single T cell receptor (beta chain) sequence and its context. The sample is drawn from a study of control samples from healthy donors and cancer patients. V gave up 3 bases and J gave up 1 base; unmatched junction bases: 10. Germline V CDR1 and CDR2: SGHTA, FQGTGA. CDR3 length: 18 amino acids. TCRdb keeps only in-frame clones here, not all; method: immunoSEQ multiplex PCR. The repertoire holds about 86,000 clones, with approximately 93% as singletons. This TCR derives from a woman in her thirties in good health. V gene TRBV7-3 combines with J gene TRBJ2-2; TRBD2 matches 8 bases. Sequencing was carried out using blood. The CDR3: CASSFQGRLAKNTGELFF. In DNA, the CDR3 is TGTGCCAGCAGCTTCCAAGGGCGACTAGCGAAGAACACCGGGGAGCTGTTTTTT.